Below, 32 T cell receptor beta chains from the same sample are listed, as sequenced in a study of CD8 T cells in ankylosing spondylitis. TCRdb reanalysed the 5' RACE reads using MiXCR and keeps one entry per CDR3 protein. The table shows 200,000 to 300,000 distinct CDR3 sequences, with 8.2% occurring only once. What was sequenced was blood, either unsorted or a sorted T cell fraction (not recorded which). These receptors came from a female donor with ankylosing spondylitis or in good health (not recorded which).

Note on this clonotype: A much larger clone lies one base from this, so it may be a read error. The J gene is TRBJ1-2, the V gene TRBV2, with 8 nucleotides matching TRBD1. CDR1 and CDR2 from the germline V gene are SNHLY and FYNNEI. This CDR3 has 14 amino acids. The CDR3 DNA sequence: TGTGCCAGCAGTCTCAGGGGGCAGGGCTATGACTACACCTTC. As protein: CASSLRGQGYDYTF.

At least ten counts were recorded for this clonotype. This chain links TRBV5-1 with TRBJ2-5, with D possibly being TRBD2 (6 bases). The CDR3 runs to 14 residues. The V and J ends lost 1 base and 4 bases respectively, with 11 bases between them. Germline CDR1 and CDR2: SGHRS and YFSETQ. CDR3 bases: TGCGCCAGCAGCTTGCGGGGGTCGGGAGAGACCCAGTACTTC. It is translated as CASSLRGSGETQYF.

This clonotype was picked up many times. The chain has TRBV3-1 and TRBJ2-3; D uncertain. Trimming took off 3 bases at V and 5 bases at J, with 3 bases between the two ends. The CDR3 length is 11 residues. Germline CDR1 LGHDT, CDR2 YNNKEL (reference sequence). CDR3 amino acids: CASSQIDTQYF. DNA of the CDR3: TGTGCCAGCAGCCAGATAGATACGCAGTATTTT.

This clonotype came up many times. Written as DNA, the CDR3 is TGTGCCACCAGCAGAGATCCCCCCCAAAGGTCCGGGGAGCTGTTTTTT. It specifies CATSRDPPQRSGELFF. The chain recombines TRBV15 with TRBJ2-2; D not resolved. Trimming cost V 0 bases and J 6 bases, with 14 bases left between them. The CDR3 spans 16 residues. CDR1 is LNHNV and CDR2 is YYDKDF in the germline V gene (reference sequence). The full variable domain, rest sourced from reference TRBV15 and TRBJ2-2, is DAMVIQNPRYQVTQFGKPVTLSCSQTLNHNVMYWYQQKSSQAPKLLFHYYDKDFNNEADTPDNFQSRRPNTSFCFLDIRSPGLGDTAMYLCATSRDPPQRSGELFFGEGSRLTVL.

This clonotype appeared many times. The J gene is TRBJ1-5, the V gene TRBV7-9; perhaps TRBD1 as D (6 bases). V lost 4 bases and J 6 bases, leaving 13 bases between the germline ends. Germline loops: CDR1 SEHNR, CDR2 FQNEAQ (reference sequence). The length of the CDR3 is 14 residues. This CDR3 is CASSSAGESQPQHF. CDR3 in DNA: TGTGCCAGCAGCTCGGCAGGGGAGAGTCAGCCCCAGCATTTT.

This clonotype was detected ten times or more. V and J are TRBV15 and TRBJ1-6; no clear D gene. This CDR3 has 14 amino acids. The V and J ends lost 0 bases and 9 bases respectively, with 9 bases between them. CDR1 is LNHNV, CDR2 YYDKDF, per germline (reference sequence). The CDR3 DNA is TGTGCCACCAGCAGAGATCGAATTCTTTCACCCCTCCACTTT. Translating gives CATSRDRILSPLHF.

In this sample, this clonotype turned up many times. This chain connects TRBV12-3 or TRBV12-4 to TRBJ1-1; D might be TRBD1 (5 bases). This CDR3 spans 12 amino acids. Deletions cut 6 bases from V and 7 bases from J, with 12 bases between. The chain's CDR3 is CASSRDGLEAFF. CDR3 bases: TGTGCCAGCAGCCGGGACGGTCTTGAAGCTTTCTTT.

This clonotype has at least ten counts. The chain recombines TRBV10-3 with TRBJ2-5, with 7 positions matching TRBD2. CDR3 length equals 12 residues. Trimming at V came to 11 bases and at J to 3 bases, leaving 6 bases not matched to a gene. Germline CDR1 is ENHRY and CDR2 is SYGVKD. CDR3 in amino acids: CAAAGREETQYF. CDR3 bases: TGTGCCGCCGCGGGGAGGGAAGAGACCCAGTACTTC.

This clonotype was counted ten times or more. This chain links TRBV12-3 or TRBV12-4 with TRBJ2-2, with D unclear. The V end was cut by 7 bases, the J end by 1 base, with 10 bases between. This CDR3 has 14 residues. The CDR3 nucleotides read TGTGCCAGCAATTGGGTCTTGAACACCGGGGAGCTGTTTTTT. Translating gives CASNWVLNTGELFF.

This clonotype was seen repeatedly, ten times or more. The gene calls are TRBV20-1 and TRBJ2-3; 9 positions match TRBD1. The germline V gene has CDR1 DFQATT and CDR2 SNEGSKA (reference sequence). The ends lost 6 bases at V and 6 bases at J; junction bases unmatched: 10. The CDR3 spans 14 residues. This chain's CDR3 is CSAGGQGGLDTQYF. The CDR3 DNA is TGCAGTGCGGGGGGACAGGGAGGGTTGGATACGCAGTATTTT.

This clonotype has ten or more counts. This chain uses TRBV6-2 or TRBV6-3 with TRBJ2-1, with TRBD2 as a possible D gene (6 bases). The length of the CDR3 is 15 residues. Germline CDR1 MNHEY, CDR2 SVGEGT. The ends were cut back, 2 bases at V and 7 bases at J, with 15 bases in the middle. CDR3 DNA: TGTGCCAGCAGTTACGTGCCCCTCCGGGGGAATGAGCAGTTCTTC. This sequence encodes CASSYVPLRGNEQFF.

This clonotype appeared a few times. The junction departs from the called germline gene at one end, perhaps through a read error. V usage is TRBV11-2 and J usage is TRBJ2-7; 7 bases align to TRBD2. CDR1 SGHAT and CDR2 FQNNGV come from the germline V gene. This CDR3 has 15 residues. The CDR3 loop is CVSSPLAEASYEQYF. CDR3 DNA: TGTGTCAGCAGCCCTCTAGCGGAAGCCTCCTACGAGCAGTACTTC. Full variable domain (missing parts from reference TRBV11-2 and TRBJ2-7): EAGVAQSPRYKIIEKRQSVAFWCNPISGHATLYWYQQILGQGPKLLIQFQNNGVVDDSQLPKDRFSAERLKGVDSTLKIQPAKLEDSAVYLCVSSPLAEASYEQYFGPGTRLTVT.

This clonotype was recorded at least ten times. The chain links TRBV20-1 to TRBJ2-1; D may be TRBD1 (5 bases). Trimming left V 4 bases short and J 3 bases short, with 13 bases between. The CDR3 length is 14 residues. The germline CDR1 and CDR2 sequences are DFQATT and SNEGSKA (reference sequence). CDR3 nucleotides: TGCAGTGCTATTCGACAGCAGCTCTACAATGAGCAGTTCTTC. This translates into CSAIRQQLYNEQFF.

This clonotype has ten or more counts. The chain couples TRBV5-1 to TRBJ1-5; D may be TRBD1 (5 bases). Trimming took 4 bases from V and 0 from J, leaving 20 bases between them. Germline CDR1 is SGHRS and CDR2 is YFSETQ. The CDR3 runs to 18 residues. CDR3 sequence reads: CASSPSGRDDYSNQPQHF. The CDR3 DNA reads as TGCGCCAGCAGCCCATCAGGCAGGGACGATTATAGCAATCAGCCCCAGCATTTT.

This clonotype was picked up many times. The CDR3, as DNA: TGTGCCAGCAGCAGGACGGAGAAGAGCACTGAAGCTTTCTTT. Translated: CASSRTEKSTEAFF. The chain combines TRBV7-9 with TRBJ1-1, with D unresolved. Between the trimmed V and J ends, which lost 5 bases and 4 bases, there was a span of 14 bases. Germline CDR1 SEHNR, CDR2 FQNEAQ (reference sequence). The CDR3 length is 14 residues.

This clonotype appeared many times. This chain uses TRBV12-5 with TRBJ1-1; unclear D gene. The CDR3 extends over 13 amino acids. The V and J ends lost 5 bases and 2 bases respectively, with 9 bases between them. Germline V gene sequence: CDR1 LGHNT, CDR2 FRNRAP. The CDR3 sequence is CASGRTANTEAFF. The CDR3 DNA reads as TGTGCTAGTGGTCGGACCGCTAACACTGAAGCTTTCTTT.

Ten or more counts support this clonotype. The chain carries TRBV18 and TRBJ2-5; 10 bases agree with TRBD2. Germline trimming cut 6 bases from V and 2 bases from J; bases unmatched to any gene: 9. This CDR3 contains 16 residues. CDR1 is KGHSH, CDR2 LQKENI, per germline. The CDR3 sequence is CASSRTSGGGQETQYF. CDR3 in DNA: TGTGCCAGCTCGCGGACTAGCGGAGGGGGGCAAGAGACCCAGTACTTC.

This chain uses TRBV11-2 with TRBJ2-2, with a possible D match to TRBD1 (6 bases). Trimming left V 6 bases short and J 0 bases short, with 17 bases between. Germline V gene lookup returns CDR1 SGHAT and CDR2 FQNNGV. This CDR3 comprises 17 residues. The CDR3 DNA follows: TGTGCCAGCAGGTTGCCCGGACGGACAGCGAACACCGGGGAGCTGTTTTTT. Protein product: CASRLPGRTANTGELFF.

In the case of this clonotype: A much larger clone lies one base from this, so it may be a read error. The chain joins TRBV20-1 to TRBJ1-5; D gene ambiguous. V gave up 5 bases and J gave up 1 base, with 6 bases separating them. Germline-derived CDR1 and CDR2 are DFQATT and SNEGSKA (reference sequence). The CDR3 sequence is 12 residues long. The CDR3 reads CSAESSNQPQHF. DNA of the CDR3: TGCAGTGCTGAATCAAGCAATCAGCCCCAGCATTTT.

Turning to this clonotype: A read error may account for a junction end that differs from germline. The rearrangement links TRBV29-1 to TRBJ1-4; no firm D call. CDR3 size: 12 residues. CDR1 is SQVTM, CDR2 ANQGSEA, per germline. The CDR3 here is CSVGVANETLFF. CDR3 DNA: TGCAGCGTTGGGGTTGCTAATGAAACACTGTTTTTT.

This clonotype was picked up many times. This chain connects TRBV20-1 to TRBJ2-5, with 9 bases that match TRBD2. Unmatched junction bases numbered 19, after V lost 5 bases and J lost 0 bases. Germline V CDR1 and CDR2: DFQATT, SNEGSKA (reference sequence). The CDR3 loop spans 19 amino acids. CDR3 in amino acids: CSAGSLLSGSQVYQETQYF. The CDR3 coding sequence is TGCAGTGCTGGGTCCCTTCTTAGCGGGAGCCAGGTGTACCAAGAGACCCAGTACTTC.

In the case of this clonotype: One end of the junction is discordant with germline, which a read error may explain. The chain has TRBV7-6 and TRBJ2-5, with D perhaps being TRBD1 or TRBD2 (7 bases each). The CDR3 totals 18 residues. Per germline, CDR1 SGHVS and CDR2 FNYEAQ. The CDR3 reads CASSPRPQGGVSQGTQYF. CDR3 in DNA: TGTGCCAGCAGCCCTCGCCCCCAGGGGGGGGTCTCCCAAGGGACCCAGTACTTC. The variable domain in full, completed from reference TRBV7-6 and TRBJ2-5, reads GAGVSQSPRYKVTKRGQDVALRCDPISGHVSLYWYRQALGQGPEFLTYFNYEAQQDKSGLPNDRFSAERPEGSISTLTIQRTEQRDSAMYRCASSPRPQGGVSQGTQYFGPGTRLLVL.

This clonotype was detected only a few times. The rearrangement uses TRBV6-2 or TRBV6-3 and TRBJ2-2; D call uncertain. V lost 5 bases and J 2 bases, leaving 15 bases between the germline ends. The germline gives CDR1 MNHEY, CDR2 SVGEGT. There are 16 residues in the CDR3. CDR3 nucleotides: TGTGCCAGCAGTAAAACGGACCCGAGAAACACCGGGGAGCTGTTTTTT. Amino acids: CASSKTDPRNTGELFF.

The sample holds many counts of this clonotype. This sequence joins TRBV27 and TRBJ1-1, with D unclear. Germline V CDR1 and CDR2: MNHEY, SMNVEV (reference sequence). Trimming shortened V by 11 bases and J by 1 base, and 14 bases separated the two germline ends. CDR3 length: 13 amino acids. The CDR3 nucleotides read TGTGCCGTCGGTATGGGTAGGAACACTGAAGCTTTCTTT. Protein: CAVGMGRNTEAFF.

There are many counts of this clonotype. The chain's CDR3 is CASSPPKWLAADTQYF. Written as DNA, the CDR3 is TGTGCCAGCAGTCCCCCCAAGTGGCTAGCTGCCGATACGCAGTATTTT. The chain is built from TRBV28 and TRBJ2-3; a weak D match, TRBD2 (5 bases). Germline V gene data show CDR1 as MDHEN and CDR2 as SYDVKM. V lost 5 bases and J lost 6, with 21 bases in between. This CDR3 region has 16 residues. Full variable domain (rest looked up from reference TRBV28 and TRBJ2-3): DVKVTQSSRYLVKRTGEKVFLECVQDMDHENMFWYRQDPGLGLRLIYFSYDVKMKEKGDIPEGYSVSREKKERFSLILESASTNQTSMYLCASSPPKWLAADTQYFGPGTRLTVL.

This clonotype was picked up many times. The DNA of the CDR3 is TGTGCCAGCAGCCCCTCCGTCTCCGGGACGCAGTATTTT. As protein: CASSPSVSGTQYF. The gene calls are TRBV7-3 and TRBJ2-3; D is ambiguous. The CDR3 covers 13 residues. The germline V gene has CDR1 SGHTA and CDR2 FQGTGA. The germline V and J ends were trimmed by 5 bases and 9 bases, with 15 bases remaining between them.

This clonotype was seen once. The V call is TRBV7-2, the J call TRBJ2-5, with 8 bases fitting TRBD1. CDR1 SGHTA and CDR2 FQGNSA come from the germline V gene. The CDR3 length is 15 residues. V lost 4 bases and J lost 1; bases outside the gene matches: 5. Here the CDR3 reads CASSYDRGVQETQYF. In DNA form, the CDR3 reads TGTGCCAGCAGCTATGACAGGGGCGTCCAAGAGACCCAGTACTTC.

This clonotype showed up many times. This chain links TRBV5-5 with TRBJ1-1; the D gene is possibly TRBD1 (5 bases). The CDR3 runs to 13 residues. Germline V gene lookup returns CDR1 SGHKS and CDR2 YYEKEE (reference sequence). V was trimmed by 2 bases and J by 5 bases, leaving 10 bases between them. The DNA of the CDR3 is TGTGCCAGCAGCTTCCAGGGCAATACTGAAGCTTTCTTT. Amino acid sequence: CASSFQGNTEAFF.

At least ten counts were recorded for this clonotype. The rearrangement joins TRBV20-1 to TRBJ2-5, with 10 bases aligning to TRBD2. Germline V CDR1 and CDR2: DFQATT, SNEGSKA (reference sequence). J gave up 4 bases and V 5 bases, and 4 bases lay outside the gene matches. There are 13 residues in the CDR3. CDR3 amino acids: CSAPSGSGETQYF. In nucleotides, the CDR3 is TGCAGTGCTCCTAGCGGGAGTGGAGAGACCCAGTACTTC.

V gene TRBV7-2 combines with J gene TRBJ2-5, with 9 positions matching TRBD2. Unmatched junction bases numbered 7, after V lost 7 bases and J lost 7 bases. CDR3 length: 13 amino acids. Germline V gene lookup returns CDR1 SGHTA and CDR2 FQGNSA. In DNA, the CDR3 is TGTGCCAGCACCGAGGGGCGGGAGGGGACCCAGTACTTC. Translated: CASTEGREGTQYF.

This clonotype occurred many times. The rearrangement links TRBV2 to TRBJ1-5; 11 bases match TRBD1. This CDR3 is built from 14 residues. The V gene end was trimmed by 5 bases and the J gene end by 5 bases; junction bases not matched to a gene: 2. From germline, CDR1 is SNHLY and CDR2 FYNNEI. CDR3 in amino acids: CASSRDRGYQPQHF. The CDR3 bases are TGTGCCAGCAGTCGGGACAGGGGGTATCAGCCCCAGCATTTT. Complete variable domain (other parts from reference TRBV2 and TRBJ1-5): EPEVTQTPSHQVTQMGQEVILRCVPISNHLYFYWYRQILGQKVEFLVSFYNNEISEKSEIFDDQFSVERPDGSNFTLKIRSTKLEDSAMYFCASSRDRGYQPQHFGDGTRLSIL.

This clonotype was seen repeatedly, ten times or more. This chain joins TRBV7-6 and TRBJ1-1; D possibly corresponds to TRBD1 (5 bases). Germline-derived CDR1 and CDR2 are SGHVS and FNYEAQ. Trimming pared 5 bases from V and 0 bases from J, leaving 16 bases between. This CDR3 region has 16 residues. In DNA form, the CDR3 reads TGTGCCAGCAGCCCGCGGGAGGGACCCATGAACACTGAAGCTTTCTTT. Translation gives CASSPREGPMNTEAFF.